This T cell receptor beta chain emerged from a study of blood T cell repertoires in COVID-19. Study-level background: The United States, Italy and Spain were the sources of the acute and convalescent COVID-19 samples. The cDNA or gDNA used as material had been derived from T cells, B-cell-depleted T cells, or PBMCs.

In the original analysis: By means of reference gene primer amplification, nucleated cell counts were estimated. Generated by immunoSEQ multiplex PCR, the TCRdb table keeps only in-frame clones and is missing some. V, J and clone size are those of that table, while D and trimming were read from the DNA. The sample includes roughly 14,000 clones, about 89% of them seen just once. The V gene lost 1 base and the J gene lost 4 bases, with 10 bases spanning the gap. The CDR3 has 14 amino acids. Per germline, CDR1 SGHTA and CDR2 FQGNSA. The clonotype originates from a woman of 80 years or more with COVID-19, enrolled during active disease. The sequenced sample was peripheral blood. The chain combines TRBV7-2 with TRBJ1-1; TRBD1 is a possible D gene (5 bases). The CDR3 nucleotides read TGTGCCAGCAGCTTAGGGTTCGGGGGCACTGAAGCTTTCTTT. This encodes CASSLGFGGTEAFF.